The rows below give T cell receptor beta chains drawn from one sample of a study of brain T cells in children with intractable seizures. Assay: immunoSEQ multiplex PCR; the TCRdb copy retains only in-frame clones and omits some. Among approximately 110,000 clones listed, 85% to 95% were seen once. The sequencing here drew on peripheral blood, taken at surgery. These receptors came from a boy less than two years old with hemimegalencephaly and intractable seizures. CDR3s include the opening cysteine and the closing phenylalanine or tryptophan. A D gene is named only where the DNA matches it firmly. Clone size is shown for a subset of rows, as once, few, many or a class of expanded clone.

cdr3_aa,cdr3_nt,j_call,clone_size,cdr3_length,v_call,d_call
CASSNLGTESYEQYF,TGTGCCAGCAGTAACCTCGGGACAGAATCCTACGAGCAGTACTTC,TRBJ2-7,.,15,TRBV6-5,TRBD1
CASSVGWSPSNEQFF,TGTGCCAGCAGCGTAGGTTGGTCCCCGTCAAATGAGCAGTTCTTC,TRBJ2-1,.,15,TRBV9,.
CASSGPGGGWYPTNEKLFF,TGTGCCAGCAGTGGCCCCGGCGGGGGGTGGTATCCAACTAATGAAAAACTGTTTTTT,TRBJ1-4,.,19,TRBV6-4,.
CASSESPGEINEQFF,TGTGCCAGCAGTGAGTCGCCAGGCGAGATCAATGAGCAGTTCTTC,TRBJ2-1,.,15,TRBV2,.
CAISDGTSGRAQETQYF,TGTGCCATCAGTGACGGGACTAGCGGGAGGGCCCAAGAGACCCAGTACTTC,TRBJ2-5,.,17,TRBV10-3,TRBD2
CASSQTGGRADTQYF,TGCGCCAGCAGCCAAACGGGAGGGAGGGCAGATACGCAGTATTTT,TRBJ2-3,once,15,TRBV4-1,TRBD2
CASSIMGADTQYF,TGTGCCAGTAGTATAATGGGGGCAGATACGCAGTATTTT,TRBJ2-3,.,13,TRBV19,.
CASSLVAVQQPQHF,TGTGCCAGCAGCTTAGTGGCAGTCCAACAGCCCCAGCATTTT,TRBJ1-5,.,14,TRBV11-2,.
CASSLDSQETQYF,TGTGCCAGCAGCTTGGATAGCCAAGAGACCCAGTACTTC,TRBJ2-5,.,13,TRBV5-4,.
CASSLLTSGLSTDTQYF,TGTGCCAGCAGCCTCCTGACTAGCGGGTTGAGCACAGATACGCAGTATTTT,TRBJ2-3,.,17,TRBV7-6,TRBD2
CASSSGLGLYEQYF,TGTGCCAGCAGTTCCGGACTTGGGTTGTACGAGCAGTACTTC,TRBJ2-7,.,14,TRBV28,.
CASSLSRDQNTGELFF,TGTGCCAGCAGCTTAAGCCGGGACCAGAACACCGGGGAGCTGTTTTTT,TRBJ2-2,.,16,TRBV7-8,.
CASSLASSGSSETQYF,TGTGCCAGCAGCTTAGCGTCCAGCGGGAGTTCGGAGACCCAGTACTTC,TRBJ2-5,.,16,TRBV7-9,TRBD2
CASSLGQGDYGYTF,TGTGCCAGTAGTTTGGGACAGGGAGACTATGGCTACACCTTC,TRBJ1-2,.,14,TRBV19,TRBD1
CAIRTGDRGPDTQYF,TGTGCCATCAGAACGGGGGACAGGGGCCCAGATACGCAGTATTTT,TRBJ2-3,.,15,TRBV10-3,TRBD1
CASSEGGRVETQYF,TGTGCCAGCAGTGAAGGCGGGAGGGTGGAGACCCAGTACTTC,TRBJ2-5,once,14,TRBV2,TRBD2
CASSQGTSGRNEQFF,TGTGCCAGCAGCCAAGGAACTAGCGGGAGGAATGAGCAGTTCTTC,TRBJ2-1,.,15,TRBV3-1/TRBV3-2,TRBD2
CASSLVGGTAVAEAFF,TGTGCCAGCAGCTTAGTGGGAGGGACGGCGGTCGCTGAAGCTTTCTTT,TRBJ1-1,.,16,TRBV7-3,.
CASSRQGTNEKLFF,TGCGCCAGCAGCCGACAGGGGACTAATGAAAAACTGTTTTTT,TRBJ1-4,.,14,TRBV5-1,TRBD1
CASSYWWFPGSYEQYF,TGTGCCAGCAGTTACTGGTGGTTTCCTGGATCCTACGAGCAGTACTTC,TRBJ2-7,.,16,TRBV6-2/TRBV6-3,.
CASSSGRSDEKLFF,TGTGCCAGCAGCTCCGGACGGAGTGATGAAAAACTGTTTTTT,TRBJ1-4,.,14,TRBV13,.
CASSLNGIAMSDTQYF,TGTGCCAGCAGCTTAAATGGAATAGCGATGTCAGATACGCAGTATTTT,TRBJ2-3,.,16,TRBV7-3,.
CASSGLAGVAGTGELFF,TGTGCCAGCAGTGGGCTAGCGGGAGTAGCGGGCACCGGGGAGCTGTTTTTT,TRBJ2-2,.,17,TRBV6-1,TRBD2
CASSVDSGRVREQFF,TGTGCCAGCAGCGTAGATAGCGGGAGGGTCCGGGAGCAGTTCTTC,TRBJ2-1,.,15,TRBV9,TRBD2
CASSQDWAGEMKQFF,TGTGCCAGCAGCCAAGATTGGGCAGGGGAAATGAAGCAGTTCTTC,TRBJ2-1,.,15,TRBV14,.
CASSLDREGESYNEQFF,TGTGCCAGCAGCTTAGATCGTGAGGGAGAATCCTACAATGAGCAGTTCTTC,TRBJ2-1,.,17,TRBV11-3,.
CASSLSPGRGRFQPQHF,TGTGCCAGCAGTTTATCCCCAGGCAGGGGGCGCTTTCAGCCCCAGCATTTT,TRBJ1-5,.,17,TRBV28,TRBD1
CASLGTDTQYF,TGTGCCAGCCTAGGCACAGATACGCAGTATTTT,TRBJ2-3,once,11,TRBV10-3,.
CASSPGGLGETQYF,TGTGCCAGCAGCCCGGGAGGATTGGGGGAGACCCAGTACTTC,TRBJ2-5,.,14,TRBV5-4,TRBD2
CASSQVAGGRAHEQYF,TGTGCCAGCAGCCAAGTCGCAGGAGGGAGGGCCCACGAGCAGTACTTC,TRBJ2-7,.,16,TRBV3-1/TRBV3-2,TRBD2
CASSPRTGYNEQFF,TGTGCCAGCAGTCCGCGGACAGGTTACAATGAGCAGTTCTTC,TRBJ2-1,once,14,TRBV27,TRBD1
CASSLKGINQPQHF,TGTGCCAGCAGTTTAAAGGGGATCAATCAGCCCCAGCATTTT,TRBJ1-5,.,14,TRBV27,.
CASKEEQPQHF,TGTGCCAGCAAGGAGGAGCAGCCCCAGCATTTT,TRBJ1-5,.,11,TRBV6-5,.
CASSLRQGYGYTF,TGTGCCAGCAGCCTCCGACAGGGGTATGGCTACACCTTC,TRBJ1-2,.,13,TRBV14,TRBD1
CSAPGRKEQYF,TGCAGTGCGCCGGGACGGAAGGAGCAGTACTTC,TRBJ2-7,.,11,TRBV20-1,.
CASSLGQGELWDEQYF,TGTGCCAGCAGTTTAGGGCAGGGTGAATTGTGGGACGAGCAGTACTTC,TRBJ2-7,.,16,TRBV28,.
CASSSGGSYGYTF,TGCGCCAGCAGCTCCGGGGGGTCCTATGGCTACACCTTC,TRBJ1-2,.,13,TRBV5-1,.
CASSSTSGRVNEQFF,TGTGCCAGCAGCTCCACTAGCGGGAGGGTCAATGAGCAGTTCTTC,TRBJ2-1,.,15,TRBV6-5,TRBD2
CASSFARGETQYF,TGTGCCAGCAGCTTTGCCAGGGGAGAGACCCAGTACTTC,TRBJ2-5,.,13,TRBV7-7,.
CASSPSGVKVETQYF,TGTGCCAGCTCACCATCGGGGGTAAAGGTGGAGACCCAGTACTTC,TRBJ2-5,.,15,TRBV18,.
CASSYTGDSPLHF,TGTGCCAGCAGTTATACAGGGGACTCACCCCTCCACTTT,TRBJ1-6,.,13,TRBV6-5,TRBD1
CASSLGTANYGYTF,TGTGCCAGCAGTTTAGGGACAGCAAACTATGGCTACACCTTC,TRBJ1-2,.,14,TRBV28,TRBD1
CASSSRTGMGPQHF,TGTGCCAGCAGTTCCCGGACAGGGATGGGGCCCCAGCATTTT,TRBJ1-5,few,14,TRBV28,TRBD1
CASRGTGKNIQYF,TGCGCCAGCAGGGGGACAGGCAAAAACATTCAGTACTTC,TRBJ2-4,.,13,TRBV10-2,TRBD1
CASSTHRRVKGRKPYNEQFF,TGTGCCAGCAGTACACACAGGCGGGTGAAAGGGAGGAAACCCTACAATGAGCAGTTCTTC,TRBJ2-1,.,20,TRBV28,.
CASSIVATQRGEQFF,TGTGCCAGTAGTATCGTGGCTACCCAAAGGGGGGAGCAGTTCTTC,TRBJ2-1,.,15,TRBV19,.
CASSPGTAVSYEQYF,TGCGCCAGCAGCCCCGGGACAGCGGTCTCCTACGAGCAGTACTTC,TRBJ2-7,.,15,TRBV5-1,TRBD1